These 20 T cell receptor beta chains originate from one sample sequenced in a study of siplizumab effects on memory and regulatory T cells. Profiling relied on immunoSEQ multiplex PCR, and the TCRdb table lists in-frame clones only, not all of them. This sample yields about 100,000 clones, of which around 94% are seen a single time; 1% to 1.5% belongs to the top ten. The sequenced material came from non-Treg CD4+ T cells sorted from blood. These receptors all stem from a human donor in good health.

The genes are TRBV6-1 and TRBJ1-3; D gene uncertain. CDR1 and CDR2 (germline): MNHNS, SASEGT. The CDR3 consists of 15 residues. V was clipped by 2 bases and J by 0 bases, with 8 bases between them. CDR3 loop: CASSELASSGNTIYF. In DNA, the CDR3 is TGTGCCAGCAGTGAACTGGCAAGCTCTGGAAACACCATATATTTT.

V is TRBV10-2 and J is TRBJ2-7; 11 bases agree with TRBD1. V dropped 7 bases and J dropped 4; count of bases not matched to a gene: 6. The germline CDR1 and CDR2 sequences are WSHSY and SAAADI. The CDR3 covers 14 residues. The CDR3: CASIGTGGDYEQYF. In nucleotides, the CDR3 is TGCGCCAGCATAGGGACAGGGGGGGATTACGAGCAGTACTTC.

The chain recombines TRBV4-2 with TRBJ2-5; 7 bases align to TRBD1. This CDR3 has 13 residues. The trim removed 4 bases at V and 3 bases at J, leaving 2 bases unmatched. Germline V lookup: CDR1 LGHNA, CDR2 YNFKEQ. This CDR3 reads CASSRDSKETQYF. The CDR3 nucleotides are TGTGCCAGCAGCCGGGACAGCAAAGAGACCCAGTACTTC.

The chain has TRBV28 and TRBJ2-1, with a weak D call TRBD2 (5 bases). Trimming cost V 6 bases and J 4 bases, with 10 bases left between them. This CDR3 is 13 amino acids long. Germline V gene lookup returns CDR1 MDHEN and CDR2 SYDVKM. This CDR3 is CASRWTVYNEQFF. The CDR3 coding sequence is TGTGCCAGCAGGTGGACTGTTTACAATGAGCAGTTCTTC. Full variable domain (missing parts from reference TRBV28 and TRBJ2-1): DVKVTQSSRYLVKRTGEKVFLECVQDMDHENMFWYRQDPGLGLRLIYFSYDVKMKEKGDIPEGYSVSREKKERFSLILESASTNQTSMYLCASRWTVYNEQFFGPGTRLTVL.

The genes are TRBV19 and TRBJ2-1; 11 bases are shared with TRBD1. The V gene's germline CDR1 is LNHDA and CDR2 SQIVND (reference sequence). The length of the CDR3 is 14 residues. J gave up 6 bases and V 5 bases, and 3 bases lay outside the gene matches. The CDR3 loop reads CASSSGTGGNEQFF. DNA of the CDR3: TGTGCCAGTAGTTCCGGGACAGGGGGCAATGAGCAGTTCTTC.

The genes are TRBV4-1 and TRBJ2-5, with TRBD2 matching over 12 bases. The length of the CDR3 is 19 residues. Trimming removed 3 bases from V and 5 bases from J; junction bases left unmatched: 16. Germline V gene lookup returns CDR1 MGHRA and CDR2 YSYEKL. The CDR3 sequence: CASSHLIAGLAGPQETQYF. CDR3 DNA: TGCGCCAGCAGCCACCTTATAGCGGGACTAGCGGGCCCTCAGGAGACCCAGTACTTC.

This clone has a single count. The rearrangement links TRBV11-3 to TRBJ2-1; no clear D gene. V was pared by 5 bases and J by 9 bases, with 23 bases between. The CDR3 contains 16 residues. Germline lookup yields CDR1 SGHNT and CDR2 YENEEA. In DNA, the CDR3 is TGTGCCAGCAGCCGACGGATGGTGGGTTCTGAGATTGAGCAGTTCTTC. Its protein product is CASSRRMVGSEIEQFF. The whole variable domain, filled in from reference TRBV11-3 and TRBJ2-1, reads EAGVVQSPRYKIIEKKQPVAFWCNPISGHNTLYWYLQNLGQGPELLIRYENEEAVDDSQLPKDRFSAERLKGVDSTLKIQPAELGDSAVYLCASSRRMVGSEIEQFFGPGTRLTVL.

The chain is built from TRBV27 and TRBJ2-7; D might be TRBD2 (6 bases). The germline V and J ends were trimmed by 5 bases and 2 bases, with 13 bases remaining between them. Germline assignment: CDR1 MNHEY and CDR2 SMNVEV (reference sequence). CDR3 size: 14 residues. Written as DNA, the CDR3 is TGTGCCAGCAGTCCCCTTGCTAGCGCCTACGAGCAGTACTTC. Translated: CASSPLASAYEQYF.

The chain carries TRBV18 and TRBJ2-7; D perhaps matches TRBD2 (6 bases). Per germline, CDR1 KGHSH and CDR2 LQKENI. The V and J ends lost 4 bases and 4 bases respectively, with 8 bases between them. This CDR3 has 12 residues. The DNA for the CDR3 is TGTGCCAGCTCACGGGGGGAATACGAGCAGTACTTC. Protein product: CASSRGEYEQYF.

The rearrangement joins TRBV27 to TRBJ2-7, with 7 bases fitting TRBD1. The CDR3 runs to 16 residues. CDR1 is MNHEY and CDR2 is SMNVEV in the germline V gene (reference sequence). With 4 bases clipped from V and 4 bases from J, the junction kept 13 bases outside the gene matches. CDR3 residues: CASSSRDRVGEYEQYF. The CDR3 DNA is TGTGCCAGCAGTTCCCGCGACAGGGTTGGTGAATACGAGCAGTACTTC.

A single count supports this clone. The CDR3 sequence: CASSPRRGDTFNEQFF. The CDR3 coding sequence is TGTGCCAGCTCACCACGGCGCGGGGACACATTCAATGAGCAGTTCTTC. The rearrangement uses TRBV18 and TRBJ2-1; the D gene could be TRBD1 or TRBD2 (6 bases each). This CDR3 region has 16 residues. Trimming removed 1 base from V and 6 bases from J, with 16 bases in between. Per the germline V gene, CDR1 is KGHSH and CDR2 is LQKENI.

The V call is TRBV25-1, the J call TRBJ2-1; 11 bases are a match to TRBD2. This CDR3 is built from 15 residues. Germline CDR1 and CDR2: MGHDK and SYGVNS. The ends lost 3 bases at V and 5 bases at J; junction bases unmatched: 3. This chain's CDR3 is CASSEGLADHNEQFF. CDR3 coding DNA: TGTGCCAGCAGTGAGGGACTAGCGGACCACAATGAGCAGTTCTTC. The entire variable domain, with the rest obtained from reference TRBV25-1 and TRBJ2-1, is as follows: EADIYQTPRYLVIGTGKKITLECSQTMGHDKMYWYQQDPGMELHLIHYSYGVNSTEKGDLSSESTVSRIRTEHFPLTLESARPSHTSQYLCASSEGLADHNEQFFGPGTRLTVL.

This chain joins TRBV15 and TRBJ2-3, with TRBD2 matching 12 bases. V was pared by 0 bases and J by 2 bases, with 3 bases of the junction left unmatched. The CDR3 spans 17 residues. Germline lookup yields CDR1 LNHNV and CDR2 YYDKDF (reference sequence). The CDR3 loop is CATSRDLAGGTTDTQYF. For the CDR3, the DNA is TGTGCCACCAGCAGAGACCTAGCGGGAGGGACCACAGATACGCAGTATTTT.

The V call is TRBV19, the J call TRBJ2-2; TRBD2 matches 10 bases. V trimming: 6 bases; J trimming: 5 bases; junction bases outside the gene matches: 3. The CDR3 totals 14 residues. Germline CDR1 reads LNHDA; CDR2 reads SQIVND (reference sequence). The CDR3 DNA reads TGTGCCAGTAGGGCTAGCGGGAGTACCGGGGAGCTGTTTTTT. Its protein is CASRASGSTGELFF.

The genes are TRBV19 and TRBJ2-3; D is undetermined. V was cut by 3 bases and J by 3 bases, with 22 bases left in between. The CDR3 consists of 18 residues. Germline CDR1 and CDR2: LNHDA and SQIVND (reference sequence). CDR3 sequence: CASSIVQRPSILTDTQYF. The CDR3 region has the DNA TGTGCCAGTAGTATTGTTCAACGCCCTAGTATATTGACAGATACGCAGTATTTT.

This clone was seen only once. The chain joins TRBV9 to TRBJ1-4; D possibly corresponds to TRBD1 (5 bases). Trimming took 0 bases from V and 6 from J, leaving 12 bases between them. Germline CDR1 and CDR2: SGDLS and YYNGEE. The CDR3 is made up of 15 amino acids. The CDR3 is CASSVEPGADEKLFF. For the CDR3, the DNA is TGTGCCAGCAGCGTAGAGCCCGGGGCTGATGAAAAACTGTTTTTT. Supplemented by reference TRBV9 and TRBJ1-4, the full variable domain reads DSGVTQTPKHLITATGQRVTLRCSPRSGDLSVYWYQQSLDQGLQFLIQYYNGEERAKGNILERFSAQQFPDLHSELNLSSLELGDSALYFCASSVEPGADEKLFFGSGTQLSVL.

The V gene is TRBV6-1, the J gene TRBJ2-7, with D tentatively TRBD1 (7 bases). The CDR3 contains 15 residues. V lost 7 bases, J lost 2 bases, and 18 bases lay in between. Germline values: CDR1 MNHNS, CDR2 SASEGT. The CDR3 sequence is CASKSRGAATYEQYF. DNA for the CDR3: TGTGCCAGCAAAAGCAGGGGGGCGGCTACCTACGAGCAGTACTTC.

The chain has TRBV19 and TRBJ1-3; D possibly corresponds to TRBD1 (6 bases). CDR1 and CDR2 (germline): LNHDA, SQIVND (reference sequence). Trimming took off 5 bases at V and 4 bases at J, with 12 bases between the two ends. This CDR3 spans 14 amino acids. CDR3 DNA: TGTGCCAGTAGTTCTCAGGGGTCCGGAAACACCATATATTTT. Its translation: CASSSQGSGNTIYF. The full variable domain, with the rest looked up from reference TRBV19 and TRBJ1-3, is DGGITQSPKYLFRKEGQNVTLSCEQNLNHDAMYWYRQDPGQGLRLIYYSQIVNDFQKGDIAEGYSVSREKKESFPLTVTSAQKNPTAFYLCASSSQGSGNTIYFGEGSWLTVV.

Only a few counts were recorded for this clone. The CDR3 region is CASSTIGRGRHSYEQYF. The CDR3 DNA reads TGTGCCAGCAGCACGATAGGTCGAGGCCGACACTCCTACGAGCAGTACTTC. The genes are TRBV28 and TRBJ2-7; D is unresolved. This CDR3 contains 17 residues. Germline V gene data show CDR1 as MDHEN and CDR2 as SYDVKM. The V gene lost 6 bases and the J gene lost 0 bases, with 21 bases spanning the gap.

The chain couples TRBV19 to TRBJ2-3; no definite D call. CDR1 is LNHDA and CDR2 is SQIVND in the germline V gene (reference sequence). The ends were cut back, 3 bases at V and 7 bases at J, with 11 bases in the middle. This CDR3 has 13 residues. The CDR3 bases are TGTGCCAGTAGTATTACCAAACGATATACGCAGTATTTT. Amino acid sequence: CASSITKRYTQYF. Complete variable domain (other parts from reference TRBV19 and TRBJ2-3): DGGITQSPKYLFRKEGQNVTLSCEQNLNHDAMYWYRQDPGQGLRLIYYSQIVNDFQKGDIAEGYSVSREKKESFPLTVTSAQKNPTAFYLCASSITKRYTQYFGPGTRLTVL.